Each of the 5 T cell receptor beta chains below was sequenced from the same sample in a study of shared clonotypes between healthy human individuals. Produced via immunoSEQ multiplex PCR; TCRdb's table is partial and in-frame only. In the table there are some 2,100,000 clones, about 92% of which are singletons. CD45RO-negative, CCR7-positively selected cells formed the naive CD8 fraction, excluding terminally differentiated effector memory CD45RA+ cells. Source material: naive CD8+ T cells from PBMCs. The receptors here all came from a young man in good health. Some clones in this sample may be carry-over from other donors' samples.

This rearrangement joins TRBV18 to TRBJ2-1; 11 bases agree with TRBD2. The germline CDR1 and CDR2 sequences are KGHSH and LQKENI. Trimming at V came to 2 bases and at J to 7 bases, leaving 1 base not matched to a gene. This CDR3 comprises 14 residues. CDR3 amino acids: CASSPTSGSNEQFF. CDR3 in DNA: TGTGCCAGCTCACCAACTAGCGGGAGTAATGAGCAGTTCTTC.

This clone showed up just once. The chain uses TRBV27 and TRBJ2-7; 8 nucleotides align to TRBD1. The CDR3 is 16 residues long. The germline gives CDR1 MNHEY, CDR2 SMNVEV (reference sequence). The junction had 7 bases not matched to a gene; V was cut back by 0 bases and J by 3 bases. This chain's CDR3 is CASSLSVGTGLYEQYF. The CDR3 bases are TGTGCCAGCAGTTTATCTGTGGGGACAGGACTCTACGAGCAGTACTTC.

The genes are TRBV4-3 and TRBJ2-7; a possible D gene is TRBD2 (5 bases). Germline V gene data show CDR1 as LGHNA and CDR2 as YSLEER. V lost 3 bases to trimming and J lost 6 bases, with 9 bases between them. The CDR3 has 12 residues. The DNA of the CDR3 is TGCGCCAGCAGCCACCTAGCCGGCGAGCAGTACTTC. Encoded protein: CASSHLAGEQYF.

This chain joins TRBV10-3 and TRBJ2-7, with D perhaps TRBD1 or TRBD2 (5 bases each). Germline loops: CDR1 ENHRY, CDR2 SYGVKD. The CDR3 runs to 14 residues. The ends were cut back, 6 bases at V and 1 base at J, with 13 bases in the middle. The CDR3 protein is CAIRPPGPSYEQYF. In nucleotides, the CDR3 is TGTGCCATCAGACCACCGGGACCTTCCTACGAGCAGTACTTC.

A word on this clone: This sample includes further DNA sequences coding for the same CDR3. The rearrangement links TRBV4-3 to TRBJ1-3, with D possibly being TRBD1 (6 bases). V lost 0 bases and J lost 2, with 8 bases in between. The CDR3 totals 15 residues. In germline, CDR1 is LGHNA, CDR2 YSLEER. The CDR3 reads CASSQDRGAGNTIYF. CDR3 bases: TGCGCCAGCAGCCAAGATAGGGGGGCTGGAAACACCATATATTTT.